Listed below are T cell receptor beta chains from one sample, sequenced in a study of blood T cells in healthy people across ages. From the 5' RACE reads, TCRdb called clonotypes with MiXCR, one entry per CDR3 protein. The repertoire holds roughly 1,300,000 distinct CDR3 sequences, with approximately 60% as singletons. Sequences were obtained from blood. These receptors were taken from a man aged 18-30 years in good health. CDR3s leave out the opening cysteine and the closing phenylalanine or tryptophan. Fields, in order: V gene, J gene, CDR3 protein.

>TRBV7-2|TRBJ2-4
ASSYPGQVAKNIQY
>TRBV13|TRBJ2-5
ASSLRGAIQETQY
>TRBV6-6|TRBJ1-1
ASSYSEDMNTEAF
>TRBV2|-
ASSEEAGALGTQY
>TRBV7-2|-
ASSLKAGYEQY
>TRBV2|TRBJ2-5
ASADRQETQY
>TRBV4-2|TRBJ2-5
ASSQDLWLGKTQY
>TRBV27|TRBJ1-2
ASSTLQGSGYT
>TRBV27|TRBJ2-3
ASSPYGTGTDTQY
>TRBV9|TRBJ1-2
ASSVGGRGADYGYT
>TRBV7-8|TRBJ2-1
ASSLTPPDLYNEQF
>TRBV6-5|TRBJ2-3
ASSYSGGLGETRSTDTQY
>TRBV30|TRBJ2-7
AWSVAGGSYEQY
>TRBV4-1|TRBJ2-1
ASSQGLARGKTSYNEQF
>TRBV20-1|TRBJ2-1
SARDGEVYNEQF
>TRBV7-6|TRBJ2-7
ASSVRLAGGYEQY
>TRBV12-3/TRBV12-4|TRBJ2-2
ASSWLAGGLIPNTGELF
>TRBV4-1|TRBJ2-2
ASSQDRGLVTGELF
>TRBV6-2/TRBV6-3|TRBJ2-1
ASRYRAAYNEQF
>TRBV29-1|TRBJ2-1
SAGTSGIDEQF
>TRBV28|TRBJ2-3
ASSLNQGYTDTQY
>TRBV27|TRBJ2-3
ASSSARLAGVGRTQY
>TRBV20-1|-
SARGTETQY
>TRBV27|TRBJ2-7
ASGLTGGTYEQY
>TRBV27|TRBJ2-3
ASNAGLAVYNRVTDTQY
>TRBV28|TRBJ2-5
ASSLKTGVDQGTQY
>TRBV5-1|TRBJ2-7
ASSSRGGGWEQY
>TRBV29-1|TRBJ2-5
SVEGEAAEQY
>TRBV6-5|TRBJ1-2
ASSPGWNYGYT
>TRBV20-1|TRBJ2-5
SASLGNEETQY
>TRBV13|TRBJ2-1
ASSLGSGSGNEQF
>TRBV9|TRBJ1-6
ASSGAGTGYSPLH
>TRBV5-6|TRBJ2-1
ASSFVHVGNNNEQF
>TRBV15|TRBJ2-5
ATSRRAGAQETQY
>TRBV21-1|TRBJ2-7
ASSSRQFVREQY
>TRBV29-1|TRBJ1-1
SYSTGGVAF
>TRBV4-3|TRBJ2-6
ASSPGTGHGANVLT
>TRBV27|TRBJ1-1
ASSWDRGGTEAF
>TRBV12-3/TRBV12-4|TRBJ2-1
ASSPGTNGEQF
>TRBV30|-
AWTMLWERSYNEQY
>TRBV27|TRBJ2-6
ASSLGPPRSGANVLT
>TRBV13|TRBJ2-2
ASSGQSNTGELF
>TRBV7-6|TRBJ1-4
ASSPPKGRGEKLF
>TRBV3-1|TRBJ1-6
ASSQDTDSPLH